One and the same sample provided the 28 T cell receptor delta chains below, sequenced in a study of gamma-delta T cells after stem cell transplantation. TCRdb made new clone calls on the RT-PCR reads using CATT. The sample includes about 510 delta-chain clones, about a sixth of them seen just once. Input material: gamma-delta T cells. These TCRs come from a human donor. It is not recorded whose cells these are; they may come from a transplant donor.

Note on this clone: This likely came from a read error, as a far larger clone is one base away. V and J are TRDV2 and TRDJ1, with TRDD3 matching over 7 bases. CDR1 GEAIGNYY and CDR2 EKD come from the germline V gene. Germline trimming cut 3 bases from V and 0 bases from J; bases unmatched to any gene: 21. CDR3 length equals 20 residues. For the CDR3, the DNA is TGTGCCTGTGACCCTAATGGCGGTGGGGATAACCTAAGGCACACCGATAAACTCATCTTT. Its translation is CACDPNGGGDNLRHTDKLIF.

The chain couples TRDV2 to TRDJ3, with 13 bases that match TRDD3. The germline gives CDR1 GEAIGNYY, CDR2 EKD. Trimming took 3 bases from V and 1 from J; bases not matched to a gene: 5. This CDR3 spans 19 amino acids. The CDR3, as DNA: TGTGCCTGTGACCTACTGGGGGATACGCAGTCCTGGGACACCCGACAGATGTTTTTC. Residues: CACDLLGDTQSWDTRQMFF.

By frequency in the sample, this clone is large. Other DNA sequences in this sample translate to the same CDR3. This chain links TRDV2 with TRDJ1, with TRDD3 matching over 9 bases. The germline CDR1 and CDR2 sequences are GEAIGNYY and EKD. V lost 3 bases to trimming and J lost 0 bases; unmatched junction nucleotides: 7. The CDR3 covers 16 residues. CDR3 nucleotide sequence: TGTGCCTGTGACCATGTACTGGGGGAGTACACCGATAAACTCATCTTT. Amino acids: CACDHVLGEYTDKLIF.

The sample holds a few counts of this clone. A far larger clone lies a single base away; this is likely a read error. Other DNA sequences in the same sample also yield this CDR3. This chain connects TRDV2 to TRDJ1; TRDD3 matches at 9 bases. Germline V gene data show CDR1 as GEAIGNYY and CDR2 as EKD. Losses at the gene ends were 3 bases for V and 0 bases for J; bases not matched to a gene: 4. The CDR3 consists of 15 residues. CDR3 in amino acids: CACDAWGYDTDKLIF. CDR3 sequence (DNA): TGTGCCTGTGACGCTTGGGGATACGACACCGATAAACTCATCTTT.

As concerns this clone: Since a far larger clone is one base different, this is likely a read error. Other DNA sequences within the sample encode an identical CDR3. V gene TRDV2 combines with J gene TRDJ1; no definite D call. The germline CDR1 and CDR2 sequences are GEAIGNYY and EKD. CDR3 length: 14 amino acids. For the CDR3, the DNA is TGTGCCTGTGACACCGTGGGCCAAGCCGATAAACTTATCTTT. Its protein is CACDTVGQADKLIF.

Concerning this clone itself: A clone one base away is much larger, so this may be a read error. The same CDR3 arises from other DNA sequences in this sample as well. V is TRDV2 and J is TRDJ1; D is ambiguous. Germline V gene data show CDR1 as GEAIGNYY and CDR2 as EKD. Trimming stripped 0 bases from V and 7 bases from J, with 23 bases between. The length of the CDR3 is 17 residues. This chain's CDR3 is CACDTVNRAKKGGKLIF. In DNA, the CDR3 is TGTGCCTGTGACACCGTAAACCGCGCGAAAAAAGGCGGTAAACTCATCTTT.

The chain joins TRDV1 to TRDJ1; TRDD3 agrees at 8 bases. CDR3 length: 22 amino acids. Per germline, CDR1 TSWWSYY and CDR2 QGS. V dropped 4 bases and J dropped 1; count of bases not matched to a gene: 26. The CDR3 DNA follows: TGTGCTCTTGGGGCCCCCGCCTTCCACCTACTGGGGATACCGAGGGCCACCGATAAACTCATCTTT. This sequence encodes CALGAPAFHLLGIPRATDKLIF.

This clone has a handful of counts. One base away lies a much larger clone, so this may be a sequencing read error. The chain employs TRDV2 and TRDJ1; TRDD2 or TRDD3 may be the D gene (6 bases each). The CDR3 length is 19 residues. V was cut by 3 bases and J by 2 bases, with 27 bases left in between. Germline-derived CDR1 and CDR2 are GEAIGNYY and EKD. Written as DNA, the CDR3 is TGTGCCTGTGACGCGGGTCCTACTGGGAGATACGGGAGGACCGATAAACTCATCTTT. Residues: CACDAGPTGRYGRTDKLIF.

By share, this clone counts as large (0.1 to 1%). The sample contains more than one DNA sequence encoding this CDR3. The gene calls are TRDV2 and TRDJ1, with D possibly TRDD3 on 5 matching bases. V lost 0 bases and J 0 bases, leaving 10 bases between the germline ends. This CDR3 contains 15 residues. Germline V gives CDR1 GEAIGNYY, CDR2 EKD. This chain's CDR3 is CACDTVGTYTDKLIF. In DNA form, the CDR3 reads TGTGCCTGTGACACCGTGGGGACGTACACCGATAAACTCATCTTT.

Only a few counts were recorded for this clone. A far larger clone is only one base removed, so a read error is likely. The same CDR3 arises from other DNA sequences in this sample as well. The J gene is TRDJ1, the V gene TRDV2; D is ambiguous. The CDR3 runs to 14 residues. Germline V lookup: CDR1 GEAIGNYY, CDR2 EKD. V was cut by 4 bases and J by 3 bases, with 14 bases left in between. The DNA of the CDR3 is TGTGCCTGTGATACCGTGGGCCAAGCCGATAAACTCATCTTT. Translated, it gives CACDTVGQADKLIF.

This clone has more than one count but fewer than ten. It differs at one base from a far larger clone, so likely a read error. J is TRDJ1 and V is TRDV2; no definite D call. The CDR3 runs 15 residues. V gave up 0 bases and J gave up 3 bases, with 13 bases separating them. Looked up from germline, CDR1 is GEAIGNYY and CDR2 is EKD. The CDR3 DNA reads TGTGCCTGTGACACCGTGGAGGAAGGCGCCGATAAACTCATCTTT. Translating it yields CACDTVEEGADKLIF.

This clone is deemed large (0.1 to 1%). The J gene is TRDJ1, the V gene TRDV2; 10 bases match TRDD3. Trimming cost V 3 bases and J 1 base; bases outside gene matches: 7. CDR3 length equals 16 residues. CDR1 is GEAIGNYY and CDR2 is EKD in the germline V gene. The CDR3 sequence: CACDGLGDKVTDKLIF. CDR3 nucleotide sequence: TGTGCCTGTGACGGGCTGGGGGATAAGGTCACCGATAAACTCATCTTT.

This clone ranks as medium-sized. An end of the junction differs from the germline gene, which may be a read error. The chain couples TRDV2 to TRDJ1, with D perhaps matching TRDD3 (5 bases). The germline CDR1 and CDR2 sequences are GEAIGNYY and EKD. This CDR3 is 15 amino acids long. The chain's CDR3 is CACDTVGTYTDKRIF. CDR3 sequence (DNA): TGTGCCTGTGACACCGTGGGGACGTACACCGATAAACGCATCTTT.

This rearrangement joins TRDV1 to TRDJ1; 12 nucleotides agree with TRDD3. The V segment lost 2 bases and the J segment 0 bases; nucleotides outside the gene matches: 7. The CDR3 has 18 residues. Germline values: CDR1 TSWWSYY, CDR2 QGS. CDR3 nucleotide sequence: TGTGCTCTTGGGGAAATAACTGGGGGATACACGTACACCGATAAACTCATCTTT. It is translated as CALGEITGGYTYTDKLIF.

By share, this clone ranks as large. This chain joins TRAV29/DV5 and TRDJ1; 10 positions match TRDD3. The CDR3 sequence is 17 residues long. Germline lookup yields CDR1 NSMFDY and CDR2 ISSIKDK. V trimming: 2 bases; J trimming: 2 bases; junction bases outside the gene matches: 12. CDR3 coding DNA: TGTGCAGCAAGAGACCTAAAGGGGGGATACGAGACCGATAAACTCATCTTT. Encoded protein: CAARDLKGGYETDKLIF.

Only a few counts were recorded for this clone. A much larger clone differs from this one at a single base, so this may be a read error. The sample has other DNA sequences that encode this CDR3 too. This chain connects TRDV2 to TRDJ1; 9 bases are a match to TRDD3. In germline, CDR1 is GEAIGNYY, CDR2 EKD. The V gene end was trimmed by 7 bases and the J gene end by 0 bases; junction bases not matched to a gene: 17. The CDR3 covers 18 residues. The CDR3, as DNA: TGTGCCTGCGACTCCCTACTGGGGGACCCCTCGTACACCGATAAACTCATCTTT. Its protein product is CACDSLLGDPSYTDKLIF.

Concerning this clone itself: A far larger clone is off by one base, so a read error is likely. The CDR3 reads CARDSLLGDPSYTDKLIF. The CDR3 nucleotides are TGTGCCCGTGACTCCCTACTGGGGGACCCCTCGTACACCGATAAACTCATCTTT. The chain couples TRDV2 to TRDJ1; 9 nucleotides match TRDD3. The germline gives CDR1 GEAIGNYY, CDR2 EKD. The CDR3 is 18 residues long.

About this clone itself: A single base is all that separates this from a far larger clone, so a read error is likely. This sequence joins TRDV2 and TRDJ1, with 7 positions matching TRDD3. Per germline, CDR1 GEAIGNYY and CDR2 EKD. The CDR3 spans 20 residues. The V and J ends lost 3 bases and 1 base, in that order; junction bases with no gene match: 22. For the CDR3, the DNA is TGTGCCTGTGACCCTATTGGCGGTGGGGATAACCTAAGGCGCACCGATAAACTCATCTTT. Protein sequence: CACDPIGGGDNLRRTDKLIF.

Remarks on this clone: It is likely a read error: a sequence one base away is far more abundant. Additional DNA sequences in this sample encode the identical CDR3. This sequence joins TRDV2 and TRDJ1, with 8 positions matching TRDD3. Germline assignment: CDR1 GEAIGNYY and CDR2 EKD. With 2 bases clipped from V and 1 base from J, the junction kept 14 bases outside the gene matches. CDR3 length: 18 amino acids. The CDR3 here is CACDRLGGSDFRTDKLIF. Written as DNA, the CDR3 is TGTGCCTGTGACAGACTTGGGGGATCGGATTTTCGCACCGATAAACTCATCTTT.

This clone turned up a few times. V usage is TRDV2 and J usage is TRDJ1; 9 nucleotides align to TRDD3. Trimming cost V 1 base and J 4 bases; bases outside gene matches: 21. The CDR3 runs to 20 residues. From germline, CDR1 is GEAIGNYY and CDR2 EKD. CDR3 sequence (DNA): TGTGCCTGTGACACACTCATGGATTGGACGCTTGGGGGATATAACGATAAACTCATCTTT. Protein: CACDTLMDWTLGGYNDKLIF.

This clone is judged medium-sized. The chain couples TRDV2 to TRDJ3, with D unresolved. The CDR3 consists of 18 residues. CDR1 is GEAIGNYY and CDR2 is EKD in the germline V gene. Trimming cost V 1 base and J 0 bases, with 12 bases left between them. The CDR3 region is CACDTAGSSSWDTRQMFF. Written as DNA, the CDR3 is TGTGCCTGTGACACGGCGGGGTCGAGCTCCTGGGACACCCGACAGATGTTTTTC.

Notes on this clone: This DNA's translation and the protein TCRdb lists, from a much larger clone, do not match at residue 4, likely due to a read error; the protein shown is translated from the DNA. This rearrangement joins TRDV2 to TRDJ2; 8 bases match TRDD3. V dropped 5 bases and J dropped 3; count of bases not matched to a gene: 10. Germline-derived CDR1 and CDR2 are GEAIGNYY and EKD. The CDR3 is made up of 16 amino acids. The CDR3 here is CACADVLGGLTAQLFF. CDR3 nucleotide sequence: TGTGCCTGTGCCGACGTACTGGGGGGCCTGACAGCACAACTCTTCTTT.

This clone is classed as hyperexpanded (1% or more). This CDR3 is also generated by other DNA sequences in the sample. This chain joins TRDV1 and TRDJ1; possibly TRDD3 for D (10 bases). CDR3 length: 16 residues. V was shortened by 6 bases and J by 11 bases, with 28 bases between the two germline ends. CDR1 is TSWWSYY and CDR2 is QGS in the germline V gene. In nucleotides, the CDR3 is TGTGCTCTTGGTACCCTTCCTACGGTTACTGGGGGATCGCTCATCTTT. This gives the protein CALGTLPTVTGGSLIF.

This clone has a handful of counts. The chain is built from TRDV1 and TRDJ1, with TRDD3 matching 9 bases. The CDR3 contains 22 residues. The V gene's germline CDR1 is TSWWSYY and CDR2 QGS. V lost 2 bases to trimming and J lost 3 bases; unmatched junction nucleotides: 25. CDR3 DNA sequence: TGTGCTCTTGGGGAAGGAGGGGGCTTCCCTAAATACTGGGGGACGTTTGCCGATAAACTCATCTTT. This sequence encodes CALGEGGGFPKYWGTFADKLIF.

By frequency in the sample, this clone is large (0.1 to 1%). Other DNA sequences in the same sample also yield this CDR3. This chain connects TRDV2 to TRDJ1; 10 bases fit TRDD3. This CDR3 comprises 15 residues. Germline assignment: CDR1 GEAIGNYY and CDR2 EKD. J lost 2 bases, V lost 2 bases, and 4 bases had no gene match. This CDR3 reads CACDNLLGDTDKLIF. In nucleotides, the CDR3 is TGTGCCTGTGACAATCTACTGGGGGATACCGATAAACTCATCTTT.

The gene calls are TRDV1 and TRDJ1, with D unresolved. V dropped 9 bases and J dropped 0 bases, with 20 bases sitting between them. The length of the CDR3 is 16 residues. Germline values: CDR1 TSWWSYY, CDR2 QGS. This CDR3 reads CALTEGWRMYTDKLIF. In nucleotides, the CDR3 is TGTGCTCTGACCGAAGGGTGGCGCATGTACACCGATAAACTCATCTTT.

This clone was seen more than once but under ten times. This is likely an artifact of a read error, given a far larger clone one base away. J is TRDJ1 and V is TRDV1, with TRDD3 as a possible D gene (10 bases). The CDR3 has 16 amino acids. V was pared by 8 bases and J by 11 bases, with 30 bases between. CDR1 and CDR2 (germline): TSWWSYY, QGS. In nucleotides, the CDR3 is TGTGCTCTTAGTACCCTTCCTACGGTTACTGGGGGATCGCTCATCTTT. As protein: CALSTLPTVTGGSLIF.

The CDR3 DNA follows: TGTGCTCTTGGGGCTCCCCCCCTACCGGGCTTGTACTGGGGGATACGGGACACCGATAAACTCATCTTT. Protein: CALGAPPLPGLYWGIRDTDKLIF. The V and J genes are TRDV1 and TRDJ1; 13 bases map to TRDD3. The CDR3 consists of 23 residues. V was pared by 4 bases and J by 0 bases, with 23 bases of the junction left unmatched. Germline V CDR1 and CDR2: TSWWSYY, QGS.